The 24 T cell receptor beta chains given below trace back to one sample, sequenced in a study of blood T cell repertoires in COVID-19. Only in-frame clones appear in the TCRdb table, and some are missing; sequencing was by immunoSEQ multiplex PCR. The sample carries 220,000 or so clones, just under 85% recorded once. The sample comprised PBMCs or T cells enriched from blood (not recorded which). These receptors all come from a woman between 40 and 50 years old with acute COVID-19.

The chain carries TRBV11-2 and TRBJ1-1, with TRBD1 identical over 7 bases. J gave up 5 bases and V 1 base, and 7 bases lay outside the gene matches. The CDR3 runs 15 residues. Germline V gene lookup returns CDR1 SGHAT and CDR2 FQNNGV. The CDR3 region has the DNA TGTGCCAGCAGCTTAGTCGTTTCAGGGGGAACTGAAGCTTTCTTT. It specifies CASSLVVSGGTEAFF.

J is TRBJ2-1 and V is TRBV28; TRBD2 matches 9 bases. In germline, CDR1 is MDHEN, CDR2 SYDVKM. V shed 7 bases and J 8 bases; nucleotides not matched to a gene: 15. The CDR3 consists of 16 residues. CDR3 sequence reads: CASTLLGGRARDEQFF. The CDR3 DNA reads TGTGCCAGCACCCTTCTTGGCGGGAGGGCCAGGGATGAGCAGTTCTTC.

This chain joins TRBV28 and TRBJ2-1, with D perhaps matching TRBD2 (6 bases). There are 18 residues in the CDR3. From germline, CDR1 is MDHEN and CDR2 SYDVKM. The V gene lost 6 bases and the J gene lost 0 bases, with 21 bases spanning the gap. This CDR3 reads CASSTPTLSGSSYNEQFF. Here the CDR3 DNA reads TGTGCCAGCAGCACCCCCACCCTTAGCGGTAGCTCCTACAATGAGCAGTTCTTC.

The CDR3 sequence: CASSYSITSGGQETQYF. Written as DNA, the CDR3 is TGTGCCAGCAGTTACTCGATTACTAGCGGGGGCCAAGAGACCCAGTACTTC. The chain is built from TRBV6-2 or TRBV6-3 and TRBJ2-5, with 11 bases aligning to TRBD2. Germline assignment: CDR1 MNHEY and CDR2 SVGEGT. The CDR3 is 17 residues long. J lost 1 base, V lost 0 bases, and 4 bases had no gene match.

The J gene is TRBJ1-1, the V gene TRBV7-9; TRBD1 is a possible D gene (5 bases). The CDR3 spans 13 residues. Trimming removed 5 bases from V and 0 bases from J, with 7 bases in between. Germline CDR1 SEHNR, CDR2 FQNEAQ (reference sequence). The chain's CDR3 is CASSPDMNTEAFF. The CDR3 region has the DNA TGTGCCAGCAGCCCGGACATGAACACTGAAGCTTTCTTT.

The chain couples TRBV11-2 to TRBJ1-5, with D possibly being TRBD1 (6 bases). The V end lost 4 bases, the J end lost 2 bases, and 15 bases lay between the germline ends. The CDR3 covers 16 residues. Germline-derived CDR1 and CDR2 are SGHAT and FQNNGV. Here the CDR3 DNA reads TGTGCCAGCAGCTCCCAGGGAGGGGGTGGCAATCAGCCCCAGCATTTT. It codes for CASSSQGGGGNQPQHF. Complete variable domain (other parts from reference TRBV11-2 and TRBJ1-5): EAGVAQSPRYKIIEKRQSVAFWCNPISGHATLYWYQQILGQGPKLLIQFQNNGVVDDSQLPKDRFSAERLKGVDSTLKIQPAKLEDSAVYLCASSSQGGGGNQPQHFGDGTRLSIL.

This clone was detected only once. The rearrangement uses TRBV7-9 and TRBJ1-2; a possible D gene is TRBD1 (6 bases). CDR3 length: 13 residues. CDR1 and CDR2 (germline): SEHNR, FQNEAQ (reference sequence). Trimming took 4 bases from V and 7 from J, leaving 13 bases between them. CDR3 sequence: CASSSGQSFGYTF. The DNA of the CDR3 is TGTGCCAGCAGCTCCGGACAGTCCTTTGGCTACACCTTC. Complete variable domain (other parts from reference TRBV7-9 and TRBJ1-2): DTGVSQNPRHKITKRGQNVTFRCDPISEHNRLYWYRQTLGQGPEFLTYFQNEAQLEKSRLLSDRFSAERPKGSFSTLEIQRTEQGDSAMYLCASSSGQSFGYTFGSGTRLTVV.

The rearrangement links TRBV27 to TRBJ1-1; no clear D gene. The germline gives CDR1 MNHEY, CDR2 SMNVEV (reference sequence). V was trimmed by 5 bases and J by 0 bases, leaving 10 bases between them. The CDR3 is 14 amino acids. CDR3 DNA sequence: TGTGCCAGCAGTCCGGCGGCCATGAACACTGAAGCTTTCTTT. Translation: CASSPAAMNTEAFF.

The V gene is TRBV11-1, the J gene TRBJ2-5; 8 positions match TRBD1. Germline CDR1 SGHAT, CDR2 FQDESV (reference sequence). There are 14 residues in the CDR3. The trim removed 7 bases at V and 1 base at J, leaving 5 bases unmatched. CDR3: CASNPGGSQETQYF. The CDR3 nucleotides are TGTGCCAGCAACCCAGGGGGCAGCCAAGAGACCCAGTACTTC. Together with reference TRBV11-1 and TRBJ2-5, the CDR3 gives the full variable domain: EAEVAQSPRYKITEKSQAVAFWCDPISGHATLYWYRQILGQGPELLVQFQDESVVDDSQLPKDRFSAERLKGVDSTLKIQPAELGDSAMYLCASNPGGSQETQYFGPGTRLLVL.

V usage is TRBV6-5 and J usage is TRBJ1-2; D not resolved. The CDR3 covers 14 residues. V was clipped by 6 bases and J by 4 bases, with 15 bases between them. The V gene's germline CDR1 is MNHEY and CDR2 SVGAGI. The CDR3: CASRRSSGSYGYTF. Written as DNA, the CDR3 is TGTGCCAGCAGGCGAAGTTCAGGCTCCTATGGCTACACCTTC.

This clone was detected ten times or more. The chain couples TRBV10-2 to TRBJ1-3; 8 bases fit TRBD1. In germline, CDR1 is WSHSY, CDR2 SAAADI. With V trimmed by 9 bases and J by 4 bases, 8 bases remained unmatched. This CDR3 region has 14 residues. The CDR3 DNA follows: TGCGCCAGTTCCAGGGGGCTGGACGGAAACACCATATATTTT. As protein: CASSRGLDGNTIYF.

The count of this clone is one. V usage is TRBV6-5 and J usage is TRBJ2-7; D unclear. Germline V CDR1 and CDR2: MNHEY, SVGAGI. The CDR3 is 11 amino acids. V was cut by 2 bases and J by 5 bases, with 4 bases left in between. The CDR3 here is CASSYVDEQYF. As DNA, the CDR3 is TGTGCCAGCAGTTACGTAGACGAGCAGTACTTC.

This chain connects TRBV7-6 to TRBJ2-5, with a possible D match to TRBD2 (6 bases). Looked up from germline, CDR1 is SGHVS and CDR2 is FNYEAQ. V shed 5 bases and J shed 6 bases, with 13 bases lying between them. CDR3 length: 13 amino acids. CDR3 DNA sequence: TGTGCCAGCAGCCCCCAGGAGGGGCAGACCCAGTACTTC. Its protein is CASSPQEGQTQYF.

This chain joins TRBV18 and TRBJ2-3, with D uncertain. Germline V gives CDR1 KGHSH, CDR2 LQKENI. The V gene lost 3 bases and the J gene lost 6 bases, with 7 bases spanning the gap. The CDR3 contains 12 residues. CDR3 in amino acids: CASSPSWDTQYF. DNA for the CDR3: TGTGCCAGCTCACCGAGCTGGGATACGCAGTATTTT.

The rearrangement uses TRBV11-2 and TRBJ1-3, with 9 bases fitting TRBD1. In germline, CDR1 is SGHAT, CDR2 FQNNGV. The junction had 15 bases not matched to a gene; V was cut back by 8 bases and J by 4 bases. The CDR3 length is 17 residues. The DNA of the CDR3 is TGTGCCAGCGACAATACAGGGGGCACAGGGTCCGGAAACACCATATATTTT. It translates to CASDNTGGTGSGNTIYF.

The chain carries TRBV5-4 and TRBJ1-1; no firm D call. The CDR3 spans 14 residues. V gave up 0 bases and J gave up 0 bases, with 6 bases separating them. Germline V gene lookup returns CDR1 SGHNT and CDR2 YYREEE (reference sequence). Written as DNA, the CDR3 is TGTGCCAGCAGCTTGGCCTCGGTGAACACTGAAGCTTTCTTT. Residues: CASSLASVNTEAFF.

The chain employs TRBV7-8 and TRBJ1-1; 7 bases map to TRBD1. This CDR3 comprises 14 residues. V shed 2 bases and J 5 bases; nucleotides not matched to a gene: 5. From germline, CDR1 is SGHVS and CDR2 FQNEAQ. The CDR3 nucleotides are TGTGCCAGCAGCTTAACTACAGGGGATACTGAAGCTTTCTTT. It translates to CASSLTTGDTEAFF.

The chain's CDR3 is CASSKGPGTGNYEQYF. The CDR3 DNA sequence: TGTGCCAGCAGCAAAGGCCCGGGGACTGGGAACTACGAGCAGTACTTC. This chain uses TRBV21-1 with TRBJ2-7; no DNA check was done on the table's D call, TRBD2. TRBV21-1 is noted as a pseudogene. CDR3 length: 16 amino acids.

The V and J genes are TRBV19 and TRBJ1-5, with D maybe TRBD1 (5 bases). Germline CDR1 LNHDA, CDR2 SQIVND (reference sequence). V lost 8 bases and J lost 4, with 12 bases in between. There are 13 residues in the CDR3. CDR3 coding DNA: TGTGCCAGTGGGGGGACCGGAAATCAGCCCCAGCATTTT. Translation: CASGGTGNQPQHF. The whole variable domain, filled in from reference TRBV19 and TRBJ1-5, reads DGGITQSPKYLFRKEGQNVTLSCEQNLNHDAMYWYRQDPGQGLRLIYYSQIVNDFQKGDIAEGYSVSREKKESFPLTVTSAQKNPTAFYLCASGGTGNQPQHFGDGTRLSIL.

The chain joins TRBV6-2 or TRBV6-3 to TRBJ2-6; 8 bases line up with TRBD1. Germline V gives CDR1 MNHEY, CDR2 SVGEGT. This CDR3 is built from 19 residues. Trimming at V came to 0 bases and at J to 2 bases, leaving 9 bases not matched to a gene. CDR3 amino acids: CASSYSIRTGRPGANVLTF. CDR3 nucleotide sequence: TGTGCCAGCAGTTACTCTATTCGGACAGGGAGGCCTGGGGCCAACGTCCTGACTTTC.

This sequence joins TRBV29-1 and TRBJ2-2, with TRBD1 matching 7 bases. From germline, CDR1 is SQVTM and CDR2 ANQGSEA. J gave up 4 bases and V 4 bases, and 3 bases lay outside the gene matches. This CDR3 spans 13 amino acids. The CDR3 loop reads CSVGKGATGELFF. The CDR3 region has the DNA TGCAGCGTTGGAAAGGGGGCCACCGGGGAGCTGTTTTTT.

This clone was seen a handful of times. The chain couples TRBV4-3 to TRBJ1-2; D call uncertain. The length of the CDR3 is 14 residues. Between the trimmed V and J ends, which lost 0 bases and 1 base, there was a span of 6 bases. CDR1 is LGHNA and CDR2 is YSLEER in the germline V gene. The CDR3 is CASSQDLFNYGYTF. Written as DNA, the CDR3 is TGCGCCAGCAGCCAAGACTTATTTAACTATGGCTACACCTTC.

The chain uses TRBV5-4 and TRBJ2-2; perhaps TRBD2 as D (6 bases). Trimming shortened V by 5 bases and J by 5 bases, and 10 bases separated the two germline ends. This CDR3 is built from 13 residues. CDR1 is SGHNT and CDR2 is YYREEE in the germline V gene (reference sequence). The CDR3: CASSRDLTGELFF. The CDR3 region has the DNA TGTGCCAGCAGTCGGGACTTGACCGGGGAGCTGTTTTTT.

The chain couples TRBV19 to TRBJ1-5; 9 nucleotides match TRBD1. After removal of 6 bases from V and 3 bases from J, the junction contained 6 bases not matched to a gene. This CDR3 spans 15 amino acids. From germline, CDR1 is LNHDA and CDR2 SQIVND (reference sequence). CDR3: CASRGGQGNNQPQHF. As DNA, the CDR3 is TGTGCCAGTAGGGGGGGACAGGGAAACAATCAGCCCCAGCATTTT. The full variable domain, with the rest looked up from reference TRBV19 and TRBJ1-5, is DGGITQSPKYLFRKEGQNVTLSCEQNLNHDAMYWYRQDPGQGLRLIYYSQIVNDFQKGDIAEGYSVSREKKESFPLTVTSAQKNPTAFYLCASRGGQGNNQPQHFGDGTRLSIL.